This record looks at one T cell receptor beta chain sequence and its context. This CDR3 has 14 residues. Per germline, CDR1 SGHTA and CDR2 FQGNSA. Trimming removed 5 bases from V and 5 bases from J, with 14 bases in between. These data are taken from a study of blood T cell repertoires in COVID-19. About the research overall: Acute and convalescent COVID-19 specimens originated in the United States, Italy and Spain. Nucleic acid was either cDNA or gDNA, and it came from T cells, B-cell-depleted T cells, or PBMCs.

In the original analysis: Amplification with reference gene primers provided the estimates of nucleated cell counts. Assay: immunoSEQ multiplex PCR; the TCRdb copy retains only in-frame clones and omits some. That table supplies the V and J calls and clone size; D and trimming were determined from the DNA. In the table there are about 670,000 clones, 75% to 90% of which are singletons. The chain has TRBV7-2 and TRBJ2-3, with TRBD2 as a possible D gene (5 bases). Sequenced: peripheral blood. This receptor was identified in a woman aged 18-29 years with acute or convalescent COVID-19. CDR3 bases: TGTGCCAGCAGCCCGAGGGTGGGAATAGATACGCAGTATTTT. Protein product: CASSPRVGIDTQYF.